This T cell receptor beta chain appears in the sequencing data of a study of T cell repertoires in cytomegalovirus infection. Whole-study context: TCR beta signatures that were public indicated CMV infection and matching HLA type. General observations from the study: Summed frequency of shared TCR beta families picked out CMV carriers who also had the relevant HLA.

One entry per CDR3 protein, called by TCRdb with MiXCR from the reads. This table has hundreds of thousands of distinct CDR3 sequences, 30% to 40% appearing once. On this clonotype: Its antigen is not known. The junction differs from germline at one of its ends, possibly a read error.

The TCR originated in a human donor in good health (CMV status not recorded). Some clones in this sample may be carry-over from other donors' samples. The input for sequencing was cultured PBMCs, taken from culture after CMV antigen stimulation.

The CDR3 DNA follows: TGTGCTAGCAGCCCTGAGACTAGCGGGAGATGGGCAGATACGCAGTATTTT. The encoded protein is CASSPETSGRWADTQYF. The chain has TRBV7-7 and TRBJ2-3; 12 bases match TRBD2. The germline CDR1 and CDR2 sequences are SSHAT and FNYEAQ (reference sequence). The length of the CDR3 is 17 residues.